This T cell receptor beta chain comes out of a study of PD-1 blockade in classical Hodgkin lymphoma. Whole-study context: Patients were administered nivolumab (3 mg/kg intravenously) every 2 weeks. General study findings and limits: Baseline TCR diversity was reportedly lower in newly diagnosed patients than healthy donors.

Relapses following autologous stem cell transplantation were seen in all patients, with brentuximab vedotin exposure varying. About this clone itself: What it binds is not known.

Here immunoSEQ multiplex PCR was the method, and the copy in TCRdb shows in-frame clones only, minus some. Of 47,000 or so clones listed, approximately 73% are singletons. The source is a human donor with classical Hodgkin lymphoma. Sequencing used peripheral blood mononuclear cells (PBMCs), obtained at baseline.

The CDR3 bases are TGTGCCAGCAGTTTATCTTACCCGACCGTGAACACTGAAGCTTTCTTT. Its protein product is CASSLSYPTVNTEAFF. The V call is TRBV27, the J call TRBJ1-1; no definite D call. The CDR3 is 16 amino acids. The germline V gene encodes CDR1 MNHEY and CDR2 SMNVEV (reference sequence). Trimming stripped 0 bases from V and 0 bases from J, with 11 bases between.